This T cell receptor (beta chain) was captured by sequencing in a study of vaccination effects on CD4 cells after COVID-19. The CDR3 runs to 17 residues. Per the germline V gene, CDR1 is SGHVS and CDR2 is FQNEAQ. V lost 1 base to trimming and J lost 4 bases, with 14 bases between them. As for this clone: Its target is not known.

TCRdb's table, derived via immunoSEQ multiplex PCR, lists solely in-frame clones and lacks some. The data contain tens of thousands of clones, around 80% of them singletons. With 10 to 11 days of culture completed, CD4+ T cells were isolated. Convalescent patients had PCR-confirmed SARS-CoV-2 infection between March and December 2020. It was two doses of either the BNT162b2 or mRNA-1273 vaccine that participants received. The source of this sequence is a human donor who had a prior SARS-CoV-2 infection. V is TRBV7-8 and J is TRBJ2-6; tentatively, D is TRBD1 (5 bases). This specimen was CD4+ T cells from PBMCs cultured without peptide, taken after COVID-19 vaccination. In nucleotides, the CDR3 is TGTGCCAGCAGCTTAGGTAGCTGGGGCTCCGGGGCCAACGTCCTGACTTTC. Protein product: CASSLGSWGSGANVLTF. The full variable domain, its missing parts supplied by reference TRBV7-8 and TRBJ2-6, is GAGVSQSPRYKVAKRGQDVALRCDPISGHVSLFWYQQALGQGPEFLTYFQNEAQLDKSGLPSDRFFAERPEGSVSTLKIQRTQQEDSAVYLCASSLGSWGSGANVLTFGAGSRLTVL.